The rows below give T cell receptor beta chains drawn from one sample of a study of T cell responses to AZD1222 COVID-19 vaccine. Only in-frame clones appear in the TCRdb table, and some are missing; sequencing was by immunoSEQ multiplex PCR. The sample includes 150,000 to 180,000 clones, 80% to 90% of them seen just once. This specimen consisted of peripheral blood, obtained 28 days after the second AZD1222 dose. The receptors were gathered from an adult who received the AZD1222 COVID-19 vaccine. The CDR3 runs from the conserved cysteine through the conserved F or W. The order of the fields is CDR3 protein, CDR3 DNA, clone size, V gene, D gene, J gene. D genes are given only for firm matches. Rows may omit the clone size; those that give it use once, few, many or a size class.

CDR3: CASINKGQGTNYGYTF
DNA: TGTGCCAGTATTAACAAGGGGCAGGGCACTAACTATGGCTACACCTTC
size: -
V: TRBV19
D: -
J: TRBJ1-2

CDR3: CASLSRQGPGHGYTF
DNA: TGTGCCAGCTTATCGAGACAGGGCCCTGGGCATGGCTACACCTTC
size: -
V: TRBV28
D: TRBD1
J: TRBJ1-2

CDR3: CASSKAGPYEQYF
DNA: TGTGCCAGTAGTAAAGCGGGACCCTACGAGCAGTACTTC
size: -
V: TRBV19
D: TRBD2
J: TRBJ2-7

CDR3: CASTPGQGPYEQYF
DNA: TGTGCCAGCACCCCGGGACAGGGACCCTACGAGCAGTACTTC
size: -
V: TRBV21-1
D: -
J: TRBJ2-7

CDR3: CASSLDRRRGDPNQPQHF
DNA: TGTGCCAGCAGCTTAGACCGGCGACGGGGGGACCCCAATCAGCCCCAGCATTTT
size: -
V: TRBV7-2
D: -
J: TRBJ1-5

CDR3: CASTRVSDTGELFF
DNA: TGTGCCAGCACCAGGGTCTCGGACACCGGGGAGCTGTTTTTT
size: -
V: TRBV19
D: -
J: TRBJ2-2

CDR3: CASSQNLADTQYF
DNA: TGTGCCAGCAGCCAAAACCTGGCAGATACGCAGTATTTT
size: -
V: TRBV3-1/TRBV3-2
D: -
J: TRBJ2-3

CDR3: CAISDVVGSGNTIYF
DNA: TGTGCCATCAGTGATGTTGTGGGGTCCGGAAACACCATATATTTT
size: once
V: TRBV10-3
D: -
J: TRBJ1-3

CDR3: CASSRDVDQPQHF
DNA: TGTGCCAGCTCCCGGGACGTTGATCAGCCCCAGCATTTT
size: -
V: TRBV18
D: -
J: TRBJ1-5

CDR3: CASNGQRITDTQYF
DNA: TGTGCCAGCAACGGACAGCGTATCACAGATACGCAGTATTTT
size: -
V: TRBV6-5
D: -
J: TRBJ2-3

CDR3: CATSEVAGEQFF
DNA: TGTGCCACCAGTGAGGTCGCAGGGGAGCAGTTCTTC
size: -
V: TRBV24-1
D: -
J: TRBJ2-1

CDR3: CASSWLGASSYNEQFF
DNA: TGTGCCAGCAGTTGGCTAGGGGCTAGCTCCTACAATGAGCAGTTCTTC
size: once
V: TRBV28
D: -
J: TRBJ2-1

CDR3: CASRGAGAYNEQFF
DNA: TGTGCCAGCAGGGGGGCAGGGGCCTACAATGAGCAGTTCTTC
size: few
V: TRBV2
D: -
J: TRBJ2-1

CDR3: CASSLDAEEAFF
DNA: TGTGCCAGCAGCTTGGATGCAGAAGAAGCTTTCTTT
size: -
V: TRBV5-4
D: -
J: TRBJ1-1

CDR3: CASSGQGISGFF
DNA: TGTGCCAGCAGCGGACAGGGGATTAGTGGGTTCTTC
size: -
V: TRBV25-1
D: TRBD1
J: TRBJ2-1

CDR3: CASSHPSDGELFF
DNA: TGTGCCAGCAGCCACCCTTCGGACGGGGAGCTGTTTTTT
size: few
V: TRBV4-2
D: -
J: TRBJ2-2

CDR3: CASGTSGFEDTQYF
DNA: TGTGCCAGCGGGACTAGCGGGTTCGAGGATACGCAGTATTTT
size: -
V: TRBV19
D: TRBD2
J: TRBJ2-3

CDR3: CASSQGIPSGLAKNIQYF
DNA: TGCGCCAGCAGCCAAGGAATCCCTAGCGGGTTAGCCAAAAACATTCAGTACTTC
size: -
V: TRBV4-3
D: TRBD2
J: TRBJ2-4

CDR3: CASSRIGEGSNQPQHF
DNA: TGTGCCAGCAGCCGTATCGGGGAGGGGAGCAATCAGCCCCAGCATTTT
size: -
V: TRBV28
D: -
J: TRBJ1-5

CDR3: CASSYSGTGGYEQYF
DNA: TGTGCCAGCAGTTACTCCGGGACAGGGGGATACGAGCAGTACTTC
size: -
V: TRBV6-5
D: TRBD1
J: TRBJ2-7

CDR3: CASSYPARRGGAGSSYNEQFF
DNA: TGTGCCAGCAGTTACCCCGCTCGGAGGGGGGGCGCGGGAAGCTCCTACAATGAGCAGTTCTTC
size: few
V: TRBV6-2/TRBV6-3
D: -
J: TRBJ2-1

CDR3: CASSTGGDEQYF
DNA: TGTGCCAGTAGTACGGGAGGCGACGAGCAGTACTTC
size: -
V: TRBV19
D: TRBD2
J: TRBJ2-7

CDR3: CASSEARQGGSPLHF
DNA: TGTGCCAGCAGTGAAGCAAGACAGGGTGGTTCACCCCTCCACTTT
size: few
V: TRBV6-1
D: TRBD1
J: TRBJ1-6

CDR3: CASSIRGYQETQYF
DNA: TGTGCCAGTAGTATCCGGGGGTACCAAGAGACCCAGTACTTC
size: -
V: TRBV19
D: -
J: TRBJ2-5

CDR3: CASSPGGGMHEQFF
DNA: TGTGCCAGCAGCCCGGGGGGCGGGATGCATGAGCAGTTCTTC
size: -
V: TRBV7-2
D: -
J: TRBJ2-1

CDR3: CASRTGNEQFF
DNA: TGTGCCAGTAGGACAGGGAATGAGCAGTTCTTC
size: few
V: TRBV19
D: TRBD1
J: TRBJ2-1

CDR3: CASSDQDGWTSGRDYNEQFF
DNA: TGTGCCAGCAGTGACCAGGACGGATGGACTAGCGGGAGGGACTACAATGAGCAGTTCTTC
size: -
V: TRBV6-1
D: TRBD2
J: TRBJ2-1

CDR3: CASSLLLGGLQPQHF
DNA: TGTGCCAGCAGTTTATTATTGGGAGGGTTGCAGCCCCAGCATTTT
size: -
V: TRBV28
D: -
J: TRBJ1-5

CDR3: CASRMTGDGAQYF
DNA: TGTGCCAGCAGAATGACAGGGGACGGGGCCCAGTACTTC
size: -
V: TRBV5-8
D: TRBD1
J: TRBJ2-5

CDR3: CAISEPFFFSSYEQYF
DNA: TGTGCCATCAGTGAGCCCTTTTTCTTTTCCTCCTACGAGCAGTACTTC
size: -
V: TRBV10-3
D: -
J: TRBJ2-7

CDR3: CASSPGPTPYNEQFF
DNA: TGTGCCAGCAGCCCGGGGCCTACCCCCTACAATGAGCAGTTCTTC
size: -
V: TRBV7-2
D: -
J: TRBJ2-1

CDR3: CAAGQGNYGYTF
DNA: TGTGCCGCCGGTCAAGGGAACTATGGCTACACCTTC
size: -
V: TRBV3-1/TRBV3-2
D: -
J: TRBJ1-2

CDR3: CASSLFVSKNEQFF
DNA: TGTGCCAGCAGCTTGTTCGTCTCCAAAAATGAGCAGTTCTTC
size: -
V: TRBV5-8
D: -
J: TRBJ2-1

CDR3: CSVERGPDIQYF
DNA: TGCAGCGTTGAACGGGGACCCGACATTCAGTACTTC
size: few
V: TRBV29-1
D: -
J: TRBJ2-4

CDR3: CASSLKQRQETQYF
DNA: TGTGCCAGCAGCCTGAAACAAAGGCAAGAGACCCAGTACTTC
size: -
V: TRBV5-4
D: -
J: TRBJ2-5

CDR3: CASSVFQGSYEQYF
DNA: TGTGCCAGCAGTGTTTTCCAGGGATCCTACGAGCAGTACTTC
size: -
V: TRBV28
D: -
J: TRBJ2-7

CDR3: CASSQGLGLPTYNEQFF
DNA: TGTGCCAGCAGCCAAGGTCTGGGACTACCTACCTACAATGAGCAGTTCTTC
size: few
V: TRBV14
D: TRBD2
J: TRBJ2-1

CDR3: CAWRPAGGGNTIYF
DNA: TGTGCCTGGAGGCCGGCAGGGGGGGGAAACACCATATATTTT
size: -
V: TRBV30
D: TRBD1
J: TRBJ1-3